This T cell receptor beta chain was retrieved from a study of OX40 agonist ivuxolimab in advanced cancers. V was pared by 8 bases and J by 8 bases, with 16 bases between. This CDR3 has 13 amino acids. Germline V lookup: CDR1 LGHNT, CDR2 FRNRAP. TCRdb's table, derived via immunoSEQ multiplex PCR, lists solely in-frame clones and lacks some. The sample includes around 31,000 clones, around 90% of them seen just once. Notes on this clone: Its antigen is not known.

Notes on the study in general: Average numbers of expanded clones were greater in CD8+ T cells than in CD4+. Among the lowest peripheral clonal expansion occurred in 0.1-3.0 mg/kg partial responders.

The material was CD4+ or CD8+ T cells sorted from blood, obtained in a trial of the OX40 agonist ivuxolimab. The sequence was collected from an adult with an advanced solid tumor such as melanoma, head and neck, liver or kidney cancer. The rearrangement links TRBV12-5 to TRBJ2-1; a possible D gene is TRBD1 (5 bases). CDR3 bases: TGTGCTAGTCGCCCGGAAGGGGTTGATGAGCAGTTCTTC. It is translated as CASRPEGVDEQFF.